The sequence of this T cell receptor beta chain was determined in a study of blood T cells in healthy people across ages. Study background: Template switching retrieved approximately one barcoded beta molecule for each two T cells. General study results and limits: In the absence of known donor CMV status, changes in expanded clonotypes were possibly confounded. Total diversity from one million sequenced T cells was likely underestimated.

Germline lookup yields CDR1 SQVTM and CDR2 ANQGSEA. The CDR3 sequence is 12 residues long. The V gene lost 3 bases and the J gene lost 5 bases, with 8 bases spanning the gap. At least 7 million PBMCs were isolated per sample. This clonotype was seen more than once but under ten times. Its specificity is not known. Through a sample-barcoded 5' primer and a J-beta primer mix, a second PCR was run for about 7 to 12 cycles. TCRdb re-called the 5' RACE reads through MiXCR, storing one row per CDR3 protein. In the table there are 800,000 or so distinct CDR3 sequences, about half of which are singletons. The TCR originated in a man at least 80 years old in good health. The sequenced sample was blood. V and J are TRBV29-1 and TRBJ2-1; the D is unclear. DNA of the CDR3: TGCAGCGTTGATCGGCAGAACAATGAGCAGTTCTTC. Its translation: CSVDRQNNEQFF.